This is a list of T cell receptor beta chains from one sample in a study of cytomegalovirus exposure and HLA in healthy donors. Data came from immunoSEQ multiplex PCR; TCRdb stores just in-frame clones and leaves some out. The sample has 300,000 or so clones, about four fifths seen once; the top ten hold about 2%. Sequencing used PBMCs. Receptor source: a woman aged 40-49 years in good health and CMV-seropositive. CDR3s include the opening cysteine and the closing phenylalanine or tryptophan. The D gene is left open where the match is weak. Not all rows give a size; the values are once, few, many and, for expanded clones, a class.

D: NA; size: NA; V: TRBV7-9; J: TRBJ1-2; DNA: TGTGCCAGCAGCCCCGACAGCTATGGCTACACCTTC; CDR3: CASSPDSYGYTF
D: NA; size: NA; V: TRBV28; J: TRBJ1-2; DNA: TGTGCCAGCAGGACCCCAGGGTGGACCTATGGCTACACCTTC; CDR3: CASRTPGWTYGYTF
D: NA; size: few; V: TRBV5-4; J: TRBJ1-3; DNA: TGTGCCAGCAGCTTCGCGGGACGAAACTCTGGAAACACCATATATTTT; CDR3: CASSFAGRNSGNTIYF
D: TRBD2; size: NA; V: TRBV5-1; J: TRBJ2-1; DNA: TGCGCCAGCAGCTTGGCCGAAGGACTAGCGGGAGGCATGCAGTTCTTC; CDR3: CASSLAEGLAGGMQFF
D: TRBD1; size: once; V: TRBV14; J: TRBJ2-2; DNA: TGTGCCAGCAGACTTGGTGGGACAGGGGCTAGTGAGCTGTTTTTT; CDR3: CASRLGGTGASELFF
D: NA; size: once; V: TRBV29-1; J: TRBJ2-2; DNA: TGCAGCGTTGCTGGGGGCGGTAACACCGGGGAGCTGTTTTTT; CDR3: CSVAGGGNTGELFF
D: TRBD2; size: NA; V: TRBV11-1; J: TRBJ2-5; DNA: TGTGCCAGCAGCACACTAGCGGGAGAAGAGACCCAGTACTTC; CDR3: CASSTLAGEETQYF
D: TRBD1; size: once; V: TRBV7-9; J: TRBJ1-1; DNA: TGTGCCAGCAGCTTCCGGACAGGGTGGGACACTGAAGCTTTCTTT; CDR3: CASSFRTGWDTEAFF
D: NA; size: NA; V: TRBV6-6; J: TRBJ2-7; DNA: TGTGCCAGCAGTTTCGGACAGTCCGAGCAGTACTTC; CDR3: CASSFGQSEQYF
D: NA; size: NA; V: TRBV28; J: TRBJ2-7; DNA: TGTGCCAGCAGAAACAACTACGAGCAGTACTTC; CDR3: CASRNNYEQYF
D: NA; size: NA; V: TRBV7-3; J: TRBJ2-6; DNA: TGTGCCAGCAGCTTGAGCTCTGGGGCCAACGTCCTGACTTTC; CDR3: CASSLSSGANVLTF
D: NA; size: once; V: TRBV5-6; J: TRBJ2-1; DNA: TGTGCCAGCAGCCCCACAGGAAACTCCTACAATGAGCAGTTCTTC; CDR3: CASSPTGNSYNEQFF
D: NA; size: once; V: TRBV18; J: TRBJ1-1; DNA: TGTGCCAGCTCACCTCTGGGGGCTACAGGATCGAACACTGAAGCTTTCTTT; CDR3: CASSPLGATGSNTEAFF
D: NA; size: NA; V: TRBV6-5; J: TRBJ2-7; DNA: TGTGCCAGCAGTTATGACACCCCAATCGGGCAGTACTTC; CDR3: CASSYDTPIGQYF
D: NA; size: few; V: TRBV19; J: TRBJ1-5; DNA: TGTGCCAGTAGTACCCCGCCTAGGATCCAGCATTTT; CDR3: CASSTPPRIQHF
D: NA; size: NA; V: TRBV9; J: TRBJ2-7; DNA: TGTGCCAGCAGCGTAGCTCCGGACAGAGTCTACGAGCAGTACTTC; CDR3: CASSVAPDRVYEQYF
D: NA; size: few; V: TRBV11-2; J: TRBJ2-5; DNA: TGTGCCAGCAGCACACAAGAGACCCAGTACTTC; CDR3: CASSTQETQYF
D: NA; size: NA; V: TRBV5-1; J: TRBJ1-2; DNA: TGCGCCAGCAGCTTGACCGGGTATGGCTACACCTTC; CDR3: CASSLTGYGYTF
D: NA; size: NA; V: TRBV7-9; J: TRBJ1-6; DNA: TGTGCCAGCAGCTACGGACTCTATAATTCACCCCTCCACTTT; CDR3: CASSYGLYNSPLHF
D: NA; size: NA; V: TRBV7-2; J: TRBJ2-2; DNA: TGTGCCAGCAGCTTAGCCCCGGGATTGGGTACCGGGGAGCTGTTTTTT; CDR3: CASSLAPGLGTGELFF
D: NA; size: NA; V: TRBV18; J: TRBJ2-7; DNA: TGTGCCAGCTCACCCACATATCCCGAGCAGTACTTC; CDR3: CASSPTYPEQYF
D: NA; size: NA; V: TRBV5-1; J: TRBJ1-1; DNA: TGCGCCAGCAGCTTGAGGGGTACCGAAGCTTTCTTT; CDR3: CASSLRGTEAFF